This is a list of T cell receptor beta chains from one sample in a study of Ad26.COV2.S vaccination and SARS-CoV-2 variants. Assay: immunoSEQ multiplex PCR; the TCRdb copy retains only in-frame clones and omits some. The repertoire includes about half a million clones, about nine tenths of them detected once, and approximately 1.7% sits in the top ten. This specimen consisted of peripheral blood, obtained in a trial of Ad26.COV2.S vaccine versus placebo. The origin of the receptors is a person between 18 and 65 years old who received the Ad26.COV2.S COVID-19 vaccine or a placebo. Each CDR3 is given with its conserved first and last residue. The D gene is left open where the match is weak. Clone size is shown for a subset of rows, as once, few, many or a class of expanded clone.

.,TRBV15,.,TRBJ1-3,TGTGCCACCAGCAGAGATAGGGGCAGGCCCTTTGCCTCTGGAAACACCATATATTTT,CATSRDRGRPFASGNTIYF
.,TRBV5-6,.,TRBJ1-4,TGTGCCAGCAGCTTGTCGGGAGGACGAGTTGAAAAACTGTTTTTT,CASSLSGGRVEKLFF
.,TRBV19,TRBD1,TRBJ1-5,TGTGCCAGTAGTCCCACAGGGGGGTTTTCGGGCCTGGGGCCCCAGCATTTT,CASSPTGGFSGLGPQHF
.,TRBV30,TRBD1,TRBJ1-5,TGTGCCTGGAGTGGGGGACAGGGGGATCAGCCCCAGCATTTT,CAWSGGQGDQPQHF
once,TRBV20-1,.,TRBJ1-1,TGCAGTGCTAGTTCTGGCGCGGCAAACACTGAAGCTTTCTTT,CSASSGAANTEAFF
once,TRBV3-1/TRBV3-2,TRBD2,TRBJ2-1,TGTGCCAGCAGCCAATACTTAGCGGGCCGGGGGGATGAGCAGTTCTTC,CASSQYLAGRGDEQFF
.,TRBV28,.,TRBJ1-1,TGTGCCAGCAGTTCCCCCCCAGGGTGGAACACTGAAGCTTTCTTT,CASSSPPGWNTEAFF
.,TRBV4-2,.,TRBJ1-6,TGTGCCAGCAGCCAAGAATCCTACGGGGGAGCCTATAATTCACCCCTCCACTTT,CASSQESYGGAYNSPLHF
once,TRBV3-1/TRBV3-2,TRBD2,TRBJ2-7,TGTGCCAGCAGCCAAGATAACGGGGAGGGGAGGTTTTCCTCCTACGAGCAGTACTTC,CASSQDNGEGRFSSYEQYF
.,TRBV7-9,TRBD1,TRBJ2-5,TGTGCCAGCAGCCCTAACGGACAGGCAAGGGAGACCCAGTACTTC,CASSPNGQARETQYF
.,TRBV7-2,.,TRBJ1-2,TGTGCCAGCAGCTTAGTGTTGGATGGCTACACCTTC,CASSLVLDGYTF
.,TRBV7-3,TRBD1,TRBJ2-1,TGTGCCAGCAGCTCGCGACAGGGACGGGAGCAGTTCTTC,CASSSRQGREQFF
.,TRBV3-1/TRBV3-2,TRBD2,TRBJ2-3,TGTGCCAGCAGCCCCGGGACTAGCGAGAACACAGATACGCAGTATTTT,CASSPGTSENTDTQYF
.,TRBV10-3,.,TRBJ2-2,TGTGCCATCAGGGACTTGTACACCGGGGAGCTGTTTTTT,CAIRDLYTGELFF
.,TRBV27,TRBD1,TRBJ2-7,TGTGCCAGCAAGCCGGGACAGGGGTCCTACGAGCAGTACTTC,CASKPGQGSYEQYF
.,TRBV3-1/TRBV3-2,TRBD2,TRBJ2-7,TGTGCCAGCAGCCCTATTGAAGCGGGGGGGCCACCGTACTTC,CASSPIEAGGPPYF
.,TRBV28,.,TRBJ1-1,TGTGCCAGCAGTCCCCCGTCAACCCTCGACACTGAAGCTTTCTTT,CASSPPSTLDTEAFF
.,TRBV7-8,.,TRBJ1-5,TGTGCCAGCAGCTTAGAACAGGGAGTGAGACAGCCCCAGCATTTT,CASSLEQGVRQPQHF
.,TRBV19,TRBD2,TRBJ2-1,TGTGCCAGTACCGCGGGGCGGGGGGACTACAATGAGCAGTTCTTC,CASTAGRGDYNEQFF
.,TRBV5-1,TRBD2,TRBJ2-7,TGCGCCAGCAGCCCGTCAAGGGGCGGGAGTAGCTCCTACGAGCAGTACTTC,CASSPSRGGSSSYEQYF
.,TRBV3-1/TRBV3-2,.,TRBJ1-1,TGTGCCAGCAGCCAAAACTCTCGACGGCCGATGAACACTGAAGCTTTCTTT,CASSQNSRRPMNTEAFF
.,TRBV5-1,.,TRBJ2-2,TGCGCCAGCAGCTTCGAGCGTATAGGGGGGAACGGGGAGCTGTTTTTT,CASSFERIGGNGELFF
.,TRBV6-1,.,TRBJ1-5,TGTGCCAGCAGTGAAAGGGCGGCTTCAGGCAATCAGCCCCAGCATTTT,CASSERAASGNQPQHF
.,TRBV27,TRBD2,TRBJ2-1,TGTGCCAGCAGTTCCTACCTAACCCTAGCGGCATCCTACAATGAGCAGTTCTTC,CASSSYLTLAASYNEQFF
.,TRBV5-1,.,TRBJ2-7,TGCGCCAGCAGCGGCGGTACCTACGAGCAGTACTTC,CASSGGTYEQYF
.,TRBV7-2,TRBD1,TRBJ2-7,TGTGCCAGCAGCTTAGGTCAACAGGGGGCGCTCTATTTCGAGCAGTACTTC,CASSLGQQGALYFEQYF
.,TRBV2,.,TRBJ1-1,TGTGCCAGCAGGAGGGGCAGAGAAGCTTTCTTT,CASRRGREAFF
.,TRBV19,.,TRBJ2-7,TGTGCCAGTAGTATGACTAGGGGCGCCGAGGGGTACGAGCAGTACTTC,CASSMTRGAEGYEQYF